The 5 T cell receptor beta chains below come from one sample, sequenced in a study of blood T cell repertoires in COVID-19 (TCRdb year 2020). Library preparation used the immunoSEQ multiplex PCR assay. TCRdb mirrors the immuneACCESS table, restricted to in-frame sequences. Some clones are absent from its copies; in checked studies, under half trace to an unresolved V gene, and the reason for the others is unknown. This sample comprises 250,000 to 400,000 clones, roughly 90% of them detected only once. The ten most abundant clones make up 2.9% of the sample. Sequencing was carried out using peripheral blood. These receptors were taken from a woman aged 25 to 39 with COVID-19, enrolled during active disease.

This chain joins TRBV28 and TRBJ1-2, with 10 bases identical to TRBD1. The CDR3 length is 15 residues. The germline gives CDR1 MDHEN, CDR2 SYDVKM. Losses at the gene ends were 6 bases for V and 7 bases for J; bases not matched to a gene: 11. The chain's CDR3 is CASRQTGTGVRGYTF. The CDR3 nucleotides read TGTGCCAGCAGACAAACCGGGACAGGGGTGCGTGGCTACACCTTC.

The V gene is TRBV7-9, the J gene TRBJ1-4; possibly TRBD1 for D (5 bases). CDR1 and CDR2 (germline): SEHNR, FQNEAQ (reference sequence). Trimming pared 5 bases from V and 5 bases from J, leaving 15 bases between. The CDR3 contains 15 residues. CDR3 in DNA: TGTGCCAGCAGCGCGGGGGGAGACACCAATGAAAAACTGTTTTTT. It encodes CASSAGGDTNEKLFF.

This clone appeared a few times. The chain carries TRBV7-9 and TRBJ1-1, with 8 bases lining up with TRBD1. The V gene's germline CDR1 is SEHNR and CDR2 FQNEAQ (reference sequence). Trimming cost V 8 bases and J 4 bases; bases outside gene matches: 3. CDR3 length: 12 residues. CDR3 DNA sequence: TGTGCCAGCCAGGGGGCGGGCACTGAAGCTTTCTTT. Protein sequence: CASQGAGTEAFF.

The chain is built from TRBV27 and TRBJ1-4, with D possibly being TRBD1 (6 bases). Germline loops: CDR1 MNHEY, CDR2 SMNVEV (reference sequence). CDR3 length equals 13 residues. Trimming cost V 10 bases and J 7 bases, with 16 bases left between them. In DNA form, the CDR3 reads TGTGCCACCGGGGGGGGGCGCTTTGAAAAACTGTTTTTT. Protein: CATGGGRFEKLFF.

The sample holds a few counts of this clone. The rearrangement joins TRBV4-1 to TRBJ2-7; D uncertain. The CDR3 spans 15 residues. The V end lost 0 bases, the J end lost 2 bases, and 11 bases lay between the germline ends. CDR1 is MGHRA, CDR2 YSYEKL, per germline. Written as DNA, the CDR3 is TGCGCCAGCAGCCAAGATTTCGGCGGAGCCTACGAGCAGTACTTC. As protein: CASSQDFGGAYEQYF.